This entry concerns a single T cell receptor (beta chain). This record belongs to a study of T cell changes during pregnancy in multiple sclerosis. Only in-frame clones appear in the TCRdb table, and some are missing; sequencing was by immunoSEQ multiplex PCR. The sample lists fewer than 55,000 clones; roughly 89% were seen once. V shed 6 bases, J shed 0 bases, and the junction held 5 bases outside the gene matches. This CDR3 contains 15 residues. Germline V CDR1 and CDR2: LNHDA, SQIVND (reference sequence). The specimen comprised peripheral blood, sampled in the first trimester of pregnancy. This chain uses TRBV19 with TRBJ2-5, with 9 bases aligning to TRBD1. This TCR was recovered from a female donor with multiple sclerosis, enrolled in a pregnancy study. In nucleotides, the CDR3 is TGTGCCAGTAGAAGGACAGGGGCCTACCAAGAGACCCAGTACTTC. It encodes CASRRTGAYQETQYF.